This T cell receptor (beta chain) comes out of a study of high-grade serous ovarian cancer treatment subgroups (dated by TCRdb to about 2021). In the study overall: On average, sequencing produced about 14,000 reads and several thousand unique TCR beta rearrangements for each sample. The study examined TCR beta repertoires in high-grade serous ovarian cancer patients who were grouped under a laparoscopic triage algorithm by complete gross resection or by neoadjuvant chemotherapy response. A cohort of around 30 patients was included: some 10 with no residual disease after primary surgery (R0), some 10 who were excellent NACT responders, and some 10 who were poor NACT responders. One primary tumor sample and two metastatic tumor samples were collected from each patient, for a total of 90 or so samples. Overall study outcomes, separate from this receptor: TCR clonal relatedness was found to be positively correlated with neoantigen level and, by trend, with copy number variation and mutation load derived from whole-genome sequencing. Tumors from the same patient had repertoire similarity ranging from roughly 0.095 to 0.8, while tumors from different patients showed almost no similarity. Spatial information was not captured by bulk tumor TCR sequencing, so insight into HGSC tumor complexity and diversity was limited. The TCR repertoire analyses centered on CDR3, leaving CDR1 and CDR2 unanalyzed.

Tumor samples were collected prior to definitive surgery or chemotherapy. Genomic DNA was extracted by the MD Anderson Biospecimen Extraction Resource, and TCR sequencing was done by the MD Anderson Cancer Genomics Laboratory. In the case of this clone: Its target antigen remains unknown. Per-base quality was not reported, and no clone a single base away is much larger than it.

The 70 to 90 tumor samples underwent high-throughput TCR profiling using ImmunoSEQ. The authors' analysis ran thus. To measure repertoire diversity, the metrics used were richness (unique productive sequences), clonality, evenness and relatedness, and the Bhattacharyya coefficient was used to assess similarity between samples. A sensitivity analysis excluded TCRs with fewer than two reads and gave consistent conclusions. TCRdb obtained this table from immuneACCESS and retained in-frame rearrangements with V and J assigned. These tables miss some clones; where compared with another copy, unresolved V genes account for less than half of the shortfall, and the remainder is unexplained. That table supplies the V and J calls and clone size; D and trimming were determined from the DNA. This sample comprises fewer than 35,000 clones, around 84% of them detected only once. The leading ten clones occupy under 2.5% of the sample.

The receptor comes from a human donor with high-grade serous ovarian cancer. The sequenced sample consisted of tumor tissue.

The CDR3 sequence is CASSVGPGQRAYEQYF. The nucleotides are TGCGCCAGCAGCGTGGGACCGGGACAGAGAGCCTACGAGCAGTACTTC. The sequence joins TRBV5-1 to TRBJ2-7; 7 central bases correspond to TRBD1. The CDR3 runs 16 amino acids, cysteine and phenylalanine included. Solely the CDR3 DNA is kept, with 48 bases framed from the first base. V and J are trimmed by 4 bases and 2 bases, and the gene matches miss 12 bases of the junction. Taken from the germline V gene, the CDR1 and CDR2 loops are SGHRS and YFSETQ. The reference TRBV5-1 and TRBJ2-7 proteins fill in what lies around the CDR3, so the full variable domain reads KAGVTQTPRYLIKTRGQQVTLSCSPISGHRSVSWYQQTPGQGLQFLFEYFSETQRNKGNFPGRFSGRQFSNSRSEMNVSTLELGDSALYLCASSVGPGQRAYEQYFGPGTRLTVT.